This T cell receptor (beta chain) was found in a study of blood T cells in healthy people across ages. Concerning this clonotype itself: As yet, its antigen is unknown.

Whole-study findings and limits: It was found that TCR beta diversity correlated strongly with the percentage of naive T cells.

The CDR3 contains 17 residues. The V end lost 2 bases, the J end lost 5 bases, and 18 bases lay between the germline ends. Per germline, CDR1 MNHEY and CDR2 SVGAGI. Sample-barcoded 5' priming and a J-beta primer mix drove a second PCR of roughly 7 to 11 cycles. Every sample returned 2.5 million or more CDR3-containing paired-end reads. TCRdb called the 5' RACE reads again in MiXCR, with one record for every CDR3 protein. The sample yields nearly 800,000 distinct CDR3 sequences, more than 55% seen once. Total RNA amounts of at least 5.5 micrograms were extracted per sample. Sequencing was performed on blood. The TCR comes from a man aged 35 to 55 in good health. The V gene is TRBV6-5, the J gene TRBJ2-2; D perhaps matches TRBD2 (5 bases). The CDR3 nucleotides are TGTGCCAGCAGTTACGCAGAGGGTGTTTTAATAACCGGGGAGCTGTTTTTT. Its protein product is CASSYAEGVLITGELFF.